This TCR beta chain was sequenced for a study of T-cell memory formation after mild COVID-19. cDNA libraries for TCR alpha and TCR beta, carrying sample barcodes and UMIs, came from 5'RACE with constant-segment primers. TCRdb recomputed calls from the 5' RACE reads with MiXCR, one row per CDR3 protein. This table holds 550,000 to 700,000 distinct CDR3 sequences, 15% to 20% found once. General observations from the study: Memory sampled before infection contained some responding clones, suggesting cross-reactive memory joined. Shrinking CD4+ clones were chiefly CM and EM; CD8+ ones were chiefly EMRA.

Of note for this clonotype: Its antigen remains unidentified.

J was trimmed by 5 bases and V by 5 bases; bases with no gene match: 11. The CDR3 consists of 16 residues. Germline V gene data show CDR1 as SGHTA and CDR2 as FQGNSA. This receptor was taken from an adult woman who had mild COVID-19 (a few samples of this study predate the infection). Cell type and time point are not known. This chain joins TRBV7-2 and TRBJ2-5; TRBD2 matches at 10 bases. Sequencing used PBMCs or a T cell subset sorted from them (not recorded which). CDR3 protein: CASSRTSGIVKETQYF. The DNA of the CDR3 is TGTGCCAGCAGCCGGACTAGCGGTATTGTAAAGGAGACCCAGTACTTC.